The 13 T cell receptor beta chains below come from one sample, sequenced in a study of Tregs in tolerant kidney transplant recipients. Using immunoSEQ multiplex PCR, the repertoire was profiled, and TCRdb retains in-frame clones only, with some absent. The sample carries about 69,000 clones, approximately 88% recorded once. Specimen: CD4+ T cells from blood, collected before the transplant. The receptors come from a human donor who received a combined kidney and bone marrow transplant.

This clone was recorded once. V is TRBV5-1 and J is TRBJ2-5; the match to TRBD1 covers 11 bases. The germline CDR1 and CDR2 sequences are SGHRS and YFSETQ. Losses at the gene ends were 4 bases for V and 7 bases for J; bases not matched to a gene: 9. This CDR3 is built from 15 residues. The CDR3 coding sequence is TGCGCCAGCAGCGCGGACGGACAGGGGGCCGGGACCCAGTACTTC. The encoded protein is CASSADGQGAGTQYF.

The chain combines TRBV5-1 with TRBJ1-1; the D is unclear. Trimming cost V 4 bases and J 3 bases, with 13 bases left between them. This CDR3 spans 14 amino acids. Germline assignment: CDR1 SGHRS and CDR2 YFSETQ. The CDR3: CASSTEAPHTEAFF. The CDR3 DNA reads as TGCGCCAGCAGCACCGAGGCGCCCCACACTGAAGCTTTCTTT.

This chain connects TRBV7-6 to TRBJ1-5, with D maybe TRBD1 (5 bases). Looked up from germline, CDR1 is SGHVS and CDR2 is FNYEAQ. V lost 3 bases and J lost 0, with 27 bases in between. The CDR3 has 21 amino acids. CDR3 in DNA: TGTGCCAGCAGCTTCGATACTCGGGGGAGAAAAGTTCGAAATAGCAATCAGCCCCAGCATTTT. Its protein product is CASSFDTRGRKVRNSNQPQHF.

CDR3 in amino acids: CAWADWYEQYF. The CDR3 nucleotides read TGTGCCTGGGCCGACTGGTACGAGCAGTACTTC. This chain connects TRBV30 to TRBJ2-7; no firm D call. Germline V gene sequence: CDR1 GTSNPN, CDR2 SVGIG (reference sequence). The V end was cut by 5 bases, the J end by 4 bases, with 9 bases between. The CDR3 sequence is 11 residues long.

The V and J genes are TRBV28 and TRBJ2-7; 7 positions match TRBD2. CDR3 length equals 15 residues. The trim removed 8 bases at V and 7 bases at J, leaving 17 bases unmatched. Germline V gene lookup returns CDR1 MDHEN and CDR2 SYDVKM. Here the CDR3 DNA reads TGTGCCAGCGCGTCGTCGGCGGGAGTGGTGTATGAGCAGTACTTC. Translation: CASASSAGVVYEQYF.

The rearrangement uses TRBV5-1 and TRBJ2-7; weak D call: TRBD2 (6 bases). This CDR3 comprises 15 residues. Trimming removed 0 bases at V and 1 base at J, with 11 bases between. Germline loops: CDR1 SGHRS, CDR2 YFSETQ. The CDR3 spells CASSLEASESYEQYF. CDR3 DNA sequence: TGCGCCAGCAGCTTGGAGGCTAGCGAATCCTACGAGCAGTACTTC.

This clone was detected only once. The chain couples TRBV9 to TRBJ1-1; TRBD1 matches at 9 bases. Trimming removed 4 bases from V and 5 bases from J; junction bases left unmatched: 6. The CDR3 consists of 14 residues. Germline values: CDR1 SGDLS, CDR2 YYNGEE. CDR3 in DNA: TGTGCCAGCAGCAAGTGGGACAGGGAGACTGAAGCTTTCTTT. Encoded protein: CASSKWDRETEAFF. Variable domain in full (rest from reference TRBV9 and TRBJ1-1): DSGVTQTPKHLITATGQRVTLRCSPRSGDLSVYWYQQSLDQGLQFLIQYYNGEERAKGNILERFSAQQFPDLHSELNLSSLELGDSALYFCASSKWDRETEAFFGQGTRLTVV.

The rearrangement uses TRBV18 and TRBJ2-1; D is perhaps TRBD1 (6 bases). The germline gives CDR1 KGHSH, CDR2 LQKENI. The V end lost 2 bases, the J end lost 4 bases, and 12 bases lay between the germline ends. This CDR3 contains 15 residues. This chain's CDR3 is CASSPRTESYNEQFF. In DNA form, the CDR3 reads TGTGCCAGCTCACCAAGGACAGAATCGTACAATGAGCAGTTCTTC.

This clone has only one observation. The chain employs TRBV6-5 and TRBJ2-1; 7 positions match TRBD2. The CDR3 is 16 amino acids. Germline V gene sequence: CDR1 MNHEY, CDR2 SVGAGI. V shed 4 bases, J shed 9 bases, and the junction held 15 bases outside the gene matches. The CDR3 sequence: CASSSVALGEGGEQFF. The CDR3 nucleotides are TGTGCCAGCAGTTCGGTGGCCCTGGGGGAGGGCGGTGAGCAGTTCTTC.

The V and J genes are TRBV6-5 and TRBJ1-4; D is undetermined. V lost 0 bases to trimming and J lost 4 bases, with 9 bases between them. The CDR3 consists of 15 residues. The V gene's germline CDR1 is MNHEY and CDR2 SVGAGI. The CDR3 here is CASSYSLAINEKLFF. The CDR3, as DNA: TGTGCCAGCAGTTACTCCTTAGCTATTAATGAAAAACTGTTTTTT.

The chain uses TRBV5-1 and TRBJ1-4; 7 bases fit TRBD1. The CDR3 runs to 14 residues. Germline V lookup: CDR1 SGHRS, CDR2 YFSETQ. The trim removed 5 bases at V and 0 bases at J, leaving 1 base unmatched. CDR3 protein: CASRQGTTNEKLFF. The CDR3 region has the DNA TGCGCCAGCAGACAGGGGACAACTAATGAAAAACTGTTTTTT.

Only one count was recorded for this clone. J is TRBJ2-7 and V is TRBV11-2, with 9 positions matching TRBD1. Trimming cost V 4 bases and J 7 bases; bases outside gene matches: 5. This CDR3 is built from 13 residues. Germline assignment: CDR1 SGHAT and CDR2 FQNNGV. The CDR3 reads CASSSDRGLEQYF. The CDR3 coding sequence is TGTGCCAGCAGCTCGGACAGGGGTCTTGAGCAGTACTTC.

J is TRBJ1-2 and V is TRBV18, with a possible D match to TRBD1 (5 bases). The CDR3 is 15 residues long. The V end was cut by 1 base, the J end by 7 bases, with 16 bases between. In germline, CDR1 is KGHSH, CDR2 LQKENI. As DNA, the CDR3 is TGTGCCAGCTCACCACAGGCACAGGAATCGGCTGGCTACACCTTC. As protein: CASSPQAQESAGYTF.